This T cell receptor (beta chain) emerged from a study of cytomegalovirus exposure and HLA in healthy donors. Primers: 60 Vbeta forward and 13 Jbeta reverse. Repertoires were generated with immunoSEQ multiplex PCR, while TCRdb's copy carries only in-frame clones and drops some. Counted here are roughly 190,000 clones, just under 75% occurring once; the ten biggest clones make up more than 4.5%. This CDR3 spans 11 amino acids. The germline V gene encodes CDR1 SGHVS and CDR2 FNYEAQ. The V gene lost 7 bases and the J gene lost 7 bases, with 7 bases spanning the gap. The TCR comes from a man in his thirties or forties in good health and CMV-seropositive. What was sequenced was PBMCs. The chain recombines TRBV7-6 with TRBJ2-2, with D tentatively TRBD1 (5 bases). CDR3 coding DNA: TGTGCCAGCAAGGGGTACGGGGAGCTGTTTTTT. This sequence encodes CASKGYGELFF.